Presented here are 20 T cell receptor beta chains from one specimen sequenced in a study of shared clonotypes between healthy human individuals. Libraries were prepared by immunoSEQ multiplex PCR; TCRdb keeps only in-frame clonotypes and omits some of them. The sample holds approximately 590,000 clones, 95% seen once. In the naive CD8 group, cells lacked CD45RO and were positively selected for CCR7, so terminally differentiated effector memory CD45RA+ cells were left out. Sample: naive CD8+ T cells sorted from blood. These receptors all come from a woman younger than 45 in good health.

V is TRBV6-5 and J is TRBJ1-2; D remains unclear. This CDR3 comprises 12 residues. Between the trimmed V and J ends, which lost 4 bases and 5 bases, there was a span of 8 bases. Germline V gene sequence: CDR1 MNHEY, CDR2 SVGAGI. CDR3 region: CASSSSIYGYTF. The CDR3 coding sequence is TGTGCCAGCAGTTCTAGCATTTATGGCTACACCTTC.

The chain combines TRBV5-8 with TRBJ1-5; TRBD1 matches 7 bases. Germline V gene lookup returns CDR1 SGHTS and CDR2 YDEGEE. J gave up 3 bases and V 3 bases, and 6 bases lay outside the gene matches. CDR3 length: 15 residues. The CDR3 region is CASSSGQPYNQPQHF. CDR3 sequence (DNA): TGTGCCAGCAGCTCGGGACAGCCTTACAATCAGCCCCAGCATTTT.

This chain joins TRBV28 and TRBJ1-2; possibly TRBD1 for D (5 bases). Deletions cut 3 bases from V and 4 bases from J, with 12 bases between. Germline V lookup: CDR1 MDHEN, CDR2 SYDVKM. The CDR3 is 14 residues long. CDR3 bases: TGTGCCAGCAGTTTGTTGGGGGGTGGCTATGGCTACACCTTC. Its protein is CASSLLGGGYGYTF.

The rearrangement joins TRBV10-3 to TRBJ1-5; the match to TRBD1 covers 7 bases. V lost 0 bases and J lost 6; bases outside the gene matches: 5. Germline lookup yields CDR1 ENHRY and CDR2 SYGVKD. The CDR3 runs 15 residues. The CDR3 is CAISESGGQGQPQHF. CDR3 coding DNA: TGTGCCATCAGTGAGTCAGGGGGCCAGGGTCAGCCCCAGCATTTT.

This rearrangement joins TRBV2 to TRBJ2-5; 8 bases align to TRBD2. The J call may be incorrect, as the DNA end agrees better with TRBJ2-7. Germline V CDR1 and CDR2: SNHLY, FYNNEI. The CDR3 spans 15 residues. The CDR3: CASSEGTSPTYEQYF. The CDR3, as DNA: TGTGCCAGCAGTGAAGGGACTAGCCCTACCTACGAGCAGTACTTC.

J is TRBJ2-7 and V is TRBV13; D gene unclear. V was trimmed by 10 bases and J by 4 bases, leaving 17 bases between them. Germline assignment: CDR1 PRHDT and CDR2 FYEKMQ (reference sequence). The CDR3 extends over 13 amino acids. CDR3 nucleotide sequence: TGTGCCATCGGAGCTGCCCCAGGATACGAGCAGTACTTC. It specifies CAIGAAPGYEQYF.

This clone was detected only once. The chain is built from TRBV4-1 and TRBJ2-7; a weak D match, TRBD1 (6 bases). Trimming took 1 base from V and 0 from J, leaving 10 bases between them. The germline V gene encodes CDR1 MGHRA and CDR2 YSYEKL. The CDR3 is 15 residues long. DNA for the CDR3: TGCGCCAGCAGCCAAGCGACAGGACTCTCCTACGAGCAGTACTTC. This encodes CASSQATGLSYEQYF.

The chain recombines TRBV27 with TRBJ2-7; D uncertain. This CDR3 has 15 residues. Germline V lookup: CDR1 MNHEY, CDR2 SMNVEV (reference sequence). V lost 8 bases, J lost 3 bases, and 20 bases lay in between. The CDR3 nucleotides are TGTGCCAGCGGCCACCTGGGTGTGCGGTACTACGAGCAGTACTTC. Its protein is CASGHLGVRYYEQYF.

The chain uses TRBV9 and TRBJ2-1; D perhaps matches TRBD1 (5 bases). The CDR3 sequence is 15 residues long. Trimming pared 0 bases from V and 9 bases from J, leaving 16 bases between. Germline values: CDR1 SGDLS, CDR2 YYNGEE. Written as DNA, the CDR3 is TGTGCCAGCAGCGTAGGAAGAACCTCTGGGGCTGAGCAGTTCTTC. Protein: CASSVGRTSGAEQFF.

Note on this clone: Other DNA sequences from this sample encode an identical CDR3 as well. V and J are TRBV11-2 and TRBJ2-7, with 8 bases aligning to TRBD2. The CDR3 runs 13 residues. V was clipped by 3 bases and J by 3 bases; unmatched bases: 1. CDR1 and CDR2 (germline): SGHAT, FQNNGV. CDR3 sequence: CASSLGLVYEQYF. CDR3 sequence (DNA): TGTGCCAGCAGCTTGGGACTAGTCTACGAGCAGTACTTC. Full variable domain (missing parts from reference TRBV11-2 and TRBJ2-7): EAGVAQSPRYKIIEKRQSVAFWCNPISGHATLYWYQQILGQGPKLLIQFQNNGVVDDSQLPKDRFSAERLKGVDSTLKIQPAKLEDSAVYLCASSLGLVYEQYFGPGTRLTVT.

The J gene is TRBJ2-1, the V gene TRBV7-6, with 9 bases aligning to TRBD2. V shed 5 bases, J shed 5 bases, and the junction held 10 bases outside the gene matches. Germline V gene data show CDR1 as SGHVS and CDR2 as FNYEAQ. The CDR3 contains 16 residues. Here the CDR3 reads CASSPAAGGRDNEQFF. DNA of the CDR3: TGTGCCAGCAGCCCAGCAGCGGGAGGCCGGGACAATGAGCAGTTCTTC.

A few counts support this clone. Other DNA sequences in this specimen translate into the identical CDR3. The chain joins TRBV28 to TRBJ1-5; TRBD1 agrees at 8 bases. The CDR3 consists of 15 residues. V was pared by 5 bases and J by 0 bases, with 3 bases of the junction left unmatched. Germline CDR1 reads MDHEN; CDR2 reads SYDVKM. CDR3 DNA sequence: TGTGCCAGCAGTGCAACAGGGGGTAGCAATCAGCCCCAGCATTTT. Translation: CASSATGGSNQPQHF. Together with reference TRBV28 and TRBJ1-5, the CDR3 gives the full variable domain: DVKVTQSSRYLVKRTGEKVFLECVQDMDHENMFWYRQDPGLGLRLIYFSYDVKMKEKGDIPEGYSVSREKKERFSLILESASTNQTSMYLCASSATGGSNQPQHFGDGTRLSIL.

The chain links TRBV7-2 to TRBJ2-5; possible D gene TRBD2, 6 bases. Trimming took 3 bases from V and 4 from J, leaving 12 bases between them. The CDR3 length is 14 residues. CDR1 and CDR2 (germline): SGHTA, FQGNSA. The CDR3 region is CASSFGGDAETQYF. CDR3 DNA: TGTGCCAGCAGCTTTGGCGGGGACGCAGAGACCCAGTACTTC. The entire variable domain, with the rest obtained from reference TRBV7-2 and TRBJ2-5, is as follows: GAGVSQSPSNKVTEKGKDVELRCDPISGHTALYWYRQSLGQGLEFLIYFQGNSAPDKSGLPSDRFSAERTGGSVSTLTIQRTQQEDSAVYLCASSFGGDAETQYFGPGTRLLVL.

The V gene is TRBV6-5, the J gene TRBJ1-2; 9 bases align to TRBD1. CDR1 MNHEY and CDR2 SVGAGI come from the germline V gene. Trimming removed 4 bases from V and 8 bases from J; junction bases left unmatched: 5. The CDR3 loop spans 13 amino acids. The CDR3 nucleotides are TGTGCCAGCAGTTCACAGGGGGCGGAAGGCTACACCTTC. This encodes CASSSQGAEGYTF.

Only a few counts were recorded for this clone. The chain's CDR3 is CAWSVGHYGYTF. The CDR3 DNA reads TGTGCCTGGAGTGTAGGCCACTATGGCTACACCTTC. This chain uses TRBV30 with TRBJ1-2, with unresolved D. Trimming left V 0 bases short and J 3 bases short, with 5 bases between. This CDR3 spans 12 amino acids. Germline V CDR1 and CDR2: GTSNPN, SVGIG (reference sequence).

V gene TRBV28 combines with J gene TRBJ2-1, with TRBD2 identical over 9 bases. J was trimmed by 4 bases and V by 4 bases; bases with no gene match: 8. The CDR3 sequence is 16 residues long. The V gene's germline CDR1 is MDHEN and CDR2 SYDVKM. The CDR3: CASSSRGLAFYNEQFF. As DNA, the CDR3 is TGTGCCAGCAGTTCCAGGGGACTAGCCTTTTACAATGAGCAGTTCTTC. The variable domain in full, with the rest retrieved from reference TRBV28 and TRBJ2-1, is DVKVTQSSRYLVKRTGEKVFLECVQDMDHENMFWYRQDPGLGLRLIYFSYDVKMKEKGDIPEGYSVSREKKERFSLILESASTNQTSMYLCASSSRGLAFYNEQFFGPGTRLTVL.

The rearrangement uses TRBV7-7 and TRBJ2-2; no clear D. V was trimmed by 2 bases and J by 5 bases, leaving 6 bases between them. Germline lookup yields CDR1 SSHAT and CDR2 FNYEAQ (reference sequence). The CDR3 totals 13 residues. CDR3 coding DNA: TGTGCCAGCAGCTTACTTAAGACCGGGGAGCTGTTTTTT. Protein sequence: CASSLLKTGELFF.

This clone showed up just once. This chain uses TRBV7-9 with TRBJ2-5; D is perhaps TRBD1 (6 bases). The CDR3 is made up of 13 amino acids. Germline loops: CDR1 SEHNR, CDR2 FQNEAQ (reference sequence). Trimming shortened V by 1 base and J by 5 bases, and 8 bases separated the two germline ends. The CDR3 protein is CASSLDRDETQYF. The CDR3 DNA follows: TGTGCCAGCAGCTTAGACAGGGATGAGACCCAGTACTTC.

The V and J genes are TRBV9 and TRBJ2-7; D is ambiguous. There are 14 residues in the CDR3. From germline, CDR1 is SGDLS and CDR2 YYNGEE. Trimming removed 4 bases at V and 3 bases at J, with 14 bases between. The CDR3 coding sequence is TGTGCCAGCAGCTCCCGAAGTAGTGACTACGAGCAGTACTTC. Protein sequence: CASSSRSSDYEQYF.

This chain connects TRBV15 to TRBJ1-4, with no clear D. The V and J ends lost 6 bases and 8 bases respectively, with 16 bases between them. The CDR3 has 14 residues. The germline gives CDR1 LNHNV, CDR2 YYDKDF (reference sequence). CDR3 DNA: TGTGCCACCAGGGGAAGGACCGCACAGGAAAAACTGTTTTTT. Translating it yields CATRGRTAQEKLFF.